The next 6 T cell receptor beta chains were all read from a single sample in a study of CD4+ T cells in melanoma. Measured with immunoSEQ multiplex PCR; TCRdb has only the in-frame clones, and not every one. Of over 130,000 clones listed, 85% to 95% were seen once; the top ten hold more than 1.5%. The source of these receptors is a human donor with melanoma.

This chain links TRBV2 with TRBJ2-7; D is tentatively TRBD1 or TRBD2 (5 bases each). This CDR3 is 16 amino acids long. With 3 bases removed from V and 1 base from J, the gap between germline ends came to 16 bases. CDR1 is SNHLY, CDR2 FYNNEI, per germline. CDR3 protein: CASSEAPGLLSYEQYF. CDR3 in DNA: TGTGCCAGCAGTGAGGCGCCGGGGCTGTTGTCCTACGAGCAGTACTTC.

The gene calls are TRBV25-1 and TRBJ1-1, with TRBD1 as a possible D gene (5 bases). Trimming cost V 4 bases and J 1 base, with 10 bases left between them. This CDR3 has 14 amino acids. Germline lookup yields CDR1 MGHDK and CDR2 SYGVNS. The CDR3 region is CASSGRGQNTEAFF. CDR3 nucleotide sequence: TGTGCCAGCAGTGGGAGAGGACAGAACACTGAAGCTTTCTTT.

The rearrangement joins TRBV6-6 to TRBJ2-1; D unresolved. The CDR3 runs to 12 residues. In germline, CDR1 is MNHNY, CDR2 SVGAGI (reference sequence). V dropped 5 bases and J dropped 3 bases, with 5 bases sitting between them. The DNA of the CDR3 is TGTGCCAGCAGTGCCCTCTACAATGAGCAGTTCTTC. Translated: CASSALYNEQFF.

The CDR3 protein is CASSSGTDINEKLFF. CDR3 DNA sequence: TGTGCCAGCAGCTCCGGGACTGATATAAATGAAAAACTGTTTTTT. The rearrangement links TRBV7-9 to TRBJ1-4, with D possibly matching TRBD1 (5 bases). CDR1 is SEHNR, CDR2 FQNEAQ, per germline (reference sequence). Between the trimmed V and J ends, which lost 4 bases and 5 bases, there was a span of 14 bases. The CDR3 extends over 15 amino acids.

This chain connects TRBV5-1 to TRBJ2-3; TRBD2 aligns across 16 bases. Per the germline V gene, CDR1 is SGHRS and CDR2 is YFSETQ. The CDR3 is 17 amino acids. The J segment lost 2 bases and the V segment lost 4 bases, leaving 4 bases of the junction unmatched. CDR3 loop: CASSRGTSGGATDTQYF. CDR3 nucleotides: TGCGCCAGCAGCAGGGGGACTAGCGGGGGGGCCACAGATACGCAGTATTTT.

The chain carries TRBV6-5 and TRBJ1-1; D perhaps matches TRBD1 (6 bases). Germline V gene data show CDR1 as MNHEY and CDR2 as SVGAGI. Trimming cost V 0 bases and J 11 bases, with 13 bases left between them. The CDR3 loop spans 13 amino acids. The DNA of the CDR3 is TGTGCCAGCAGTTACTCGGGCAGGGGAACGGCTTTCTTT. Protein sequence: CASSYSGRGTAFF.